The clone carrying this T cell receptor beta chain was seen at least ten times. Its antigen is currently unknown. TCRdb reprocessed the RT-PCR reads via MiXCR and lists one record per CDR3 protein. The table shows hundreds of thousands of distinct CDR3 sequences, with 10% to 15% occurring only once. This sample is part of a study of response to subunit inactivated influenza vaccine. Trimming took 3 bases from V and 7 from J, leaving 7 bases between them. This CDR3 spans 12 amino acids. CDR1 MNHEY and CDR2 SVGEGT come from the germline V gene. General study points: The authors suggested that few new T cells are recruited per seasonal influenza vaccination.

The sample in question was PBMCs from blood, obtained roughly 45 days after vaccination. This chain uses TRBV6-2 or TRBV6-3 with TRBJ2-1; D remains ambiguous. This clonotype was sampled from a man in his fifties who received an inactivated influenza vaccine. The CDR3 is CASSYRGNEQFF. The DNA of the CDR3 is TGTGCCAGCAGTTATAGAGGAAATGAGCAGTTCTTC.